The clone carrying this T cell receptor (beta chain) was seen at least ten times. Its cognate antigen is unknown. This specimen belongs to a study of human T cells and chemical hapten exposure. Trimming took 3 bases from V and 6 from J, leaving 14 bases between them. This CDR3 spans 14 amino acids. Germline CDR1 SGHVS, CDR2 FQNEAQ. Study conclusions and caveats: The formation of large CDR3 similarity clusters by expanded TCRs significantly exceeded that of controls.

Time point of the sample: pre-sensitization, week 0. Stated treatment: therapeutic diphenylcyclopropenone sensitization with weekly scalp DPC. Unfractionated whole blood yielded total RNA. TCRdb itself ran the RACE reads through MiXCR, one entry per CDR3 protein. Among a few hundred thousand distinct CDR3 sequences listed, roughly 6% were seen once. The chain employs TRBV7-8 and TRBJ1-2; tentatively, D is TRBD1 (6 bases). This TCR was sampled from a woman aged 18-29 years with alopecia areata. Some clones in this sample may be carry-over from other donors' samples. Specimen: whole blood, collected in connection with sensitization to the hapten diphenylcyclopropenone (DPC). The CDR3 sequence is CASSFSGGGDGYTF. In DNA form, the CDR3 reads TGTGCCAGCAGCTTTAGCGGGGGCGGAGATGGCTACACCTTC.